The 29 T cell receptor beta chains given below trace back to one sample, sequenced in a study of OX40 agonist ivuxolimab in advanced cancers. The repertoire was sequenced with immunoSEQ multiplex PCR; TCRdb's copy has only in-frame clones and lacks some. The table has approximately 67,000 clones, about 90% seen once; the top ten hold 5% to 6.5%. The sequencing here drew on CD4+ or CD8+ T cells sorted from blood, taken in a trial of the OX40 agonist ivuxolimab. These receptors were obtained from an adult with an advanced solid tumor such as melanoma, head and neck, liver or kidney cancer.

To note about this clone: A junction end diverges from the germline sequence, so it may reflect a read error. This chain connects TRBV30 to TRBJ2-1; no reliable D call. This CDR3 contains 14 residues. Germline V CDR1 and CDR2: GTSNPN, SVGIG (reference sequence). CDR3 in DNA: TGTGCCTGGAGTTGGAGTCCAATACAGAATGGGCAGTTCTTC. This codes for CAWSWSPIQNGQFF.

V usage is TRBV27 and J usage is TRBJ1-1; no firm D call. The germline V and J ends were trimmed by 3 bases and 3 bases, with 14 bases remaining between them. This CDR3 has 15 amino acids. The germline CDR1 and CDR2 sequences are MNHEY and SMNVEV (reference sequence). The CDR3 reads CASSFQTTRYTEAFF. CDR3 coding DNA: TGTGCCAGCAGTTTTCAGACGACCAGGTACACTGAAGCTTTCTTT.

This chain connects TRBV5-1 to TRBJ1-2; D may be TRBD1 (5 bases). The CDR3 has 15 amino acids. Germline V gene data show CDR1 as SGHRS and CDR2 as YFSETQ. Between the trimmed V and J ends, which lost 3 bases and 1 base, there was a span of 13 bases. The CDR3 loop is CASSSDDSLNYGYTF. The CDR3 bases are TGCGCCAGCAGCTCAGACGACAGTCTTAACTATGGCTACACCTTC.

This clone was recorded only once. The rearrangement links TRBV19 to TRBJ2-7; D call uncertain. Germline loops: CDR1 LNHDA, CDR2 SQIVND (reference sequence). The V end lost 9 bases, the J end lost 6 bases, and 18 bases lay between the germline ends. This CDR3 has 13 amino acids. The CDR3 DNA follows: TGTGCCAGAGAGTCCCCTTGGCCTGCCGAGCAGTACTTC. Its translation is CARESPWPAEQYF.

The CDR3 here is CASSQGDRAYEQYF. DNA of the CDR3: TGCGCCAGCAGCCAAGGGGACAGGGCCTACGAGCAGTACTTC. This sequence joins TRBV4-1 and TRBJ2-7, with TRBD1 matching 9 bases. CDR3 length: 14 residues. Looked up from germline, CDR1 is MGHRA and CDR2 is YSYEKL. Germline trimming cut 1 base from V and 2 bases from J; bases unmatched to any gene: 0.

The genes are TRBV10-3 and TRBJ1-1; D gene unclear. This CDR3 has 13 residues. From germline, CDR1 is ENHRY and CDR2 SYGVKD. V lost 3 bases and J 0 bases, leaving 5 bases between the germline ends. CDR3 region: CAISDSMNTEAFF. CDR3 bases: TGTGCCATCAGTGACAGCATGAACACTGAAGCTTTCTTT.

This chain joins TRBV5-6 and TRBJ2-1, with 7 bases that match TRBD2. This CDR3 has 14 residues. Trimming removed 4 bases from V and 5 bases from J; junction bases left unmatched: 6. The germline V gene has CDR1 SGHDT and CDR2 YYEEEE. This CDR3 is CASSPKGLNNEQFF. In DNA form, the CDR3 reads TGTGCCAGCAGCCCAAAGGGACTAAACAATGAGCAGTTCTTC.

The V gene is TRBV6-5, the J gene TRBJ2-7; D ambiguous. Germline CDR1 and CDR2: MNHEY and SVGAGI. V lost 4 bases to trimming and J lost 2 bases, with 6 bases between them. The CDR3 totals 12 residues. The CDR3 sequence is CASSSSPYEQYF. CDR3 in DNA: TGTGCCAGCAGTTCCTCCCCCTACGAGCAGTACTTC.

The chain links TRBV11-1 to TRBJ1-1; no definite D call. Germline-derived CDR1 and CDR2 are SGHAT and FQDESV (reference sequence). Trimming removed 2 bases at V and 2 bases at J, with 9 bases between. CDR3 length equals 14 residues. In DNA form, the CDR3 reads TGTGCCAGCAGCTTACCTTACGGTAACACTGAAGCTTTCTTT. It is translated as CASSLPYGNTEAFF.

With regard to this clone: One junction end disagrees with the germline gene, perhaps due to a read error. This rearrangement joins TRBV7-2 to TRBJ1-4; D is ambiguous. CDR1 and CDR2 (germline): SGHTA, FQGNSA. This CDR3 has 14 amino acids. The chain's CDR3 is CASSLTGLGEKLLF. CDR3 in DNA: TGTGCCAGCAGCTTAACGGGGTTGGGTGAAAAACTGCTTTTT.

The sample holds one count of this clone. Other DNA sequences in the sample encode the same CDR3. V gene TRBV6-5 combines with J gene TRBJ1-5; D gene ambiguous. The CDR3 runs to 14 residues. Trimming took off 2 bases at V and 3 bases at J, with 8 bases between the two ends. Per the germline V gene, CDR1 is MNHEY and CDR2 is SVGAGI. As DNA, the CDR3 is TGTGCCAGCAGTTACGGCAGAGCCAATCAGCCCCAGCATTTT. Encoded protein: CASSYGRANQPQHF.

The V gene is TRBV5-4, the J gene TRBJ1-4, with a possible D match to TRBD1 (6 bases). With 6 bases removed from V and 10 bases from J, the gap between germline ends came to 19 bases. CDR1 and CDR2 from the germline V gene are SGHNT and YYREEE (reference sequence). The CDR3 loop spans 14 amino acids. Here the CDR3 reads CASTISDSPRKLFF. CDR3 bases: TGTGCCAGCACCATATCGGACAGCCCCCGAAAACTGTTTTTT.

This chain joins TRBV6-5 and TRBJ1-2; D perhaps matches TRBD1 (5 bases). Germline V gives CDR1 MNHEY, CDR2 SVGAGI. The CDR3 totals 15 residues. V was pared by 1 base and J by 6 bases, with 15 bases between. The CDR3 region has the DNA TGTGCCAGCAGTTACTATCCCACAGGCATTCATGGCTACACCTTC. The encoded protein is CASSYYPTGIHGYTF.

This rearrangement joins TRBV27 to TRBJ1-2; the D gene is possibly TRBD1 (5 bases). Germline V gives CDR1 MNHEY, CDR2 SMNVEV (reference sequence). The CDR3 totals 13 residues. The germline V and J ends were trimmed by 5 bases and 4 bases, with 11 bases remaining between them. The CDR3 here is CASSRTPSYGYTF. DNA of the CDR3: TGTGCCAGCAGTCGGACACCCAGCTATGGCTACACCTTC.

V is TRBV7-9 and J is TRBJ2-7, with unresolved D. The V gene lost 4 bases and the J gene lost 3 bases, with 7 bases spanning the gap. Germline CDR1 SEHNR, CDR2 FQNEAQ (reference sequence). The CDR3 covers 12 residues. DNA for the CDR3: TGTGCCAGCAGCTCTTTAAGCTACGAGCAGTACTTC. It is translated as CASSSLSYEQYF.

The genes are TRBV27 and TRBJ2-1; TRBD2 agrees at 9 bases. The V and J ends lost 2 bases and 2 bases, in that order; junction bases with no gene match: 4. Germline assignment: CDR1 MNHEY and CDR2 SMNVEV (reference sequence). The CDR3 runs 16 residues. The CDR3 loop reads CASSLSSGRTYNEQFF. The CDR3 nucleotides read TGTGCCAGCAGTTTAAGCAGCGGGAGGACCTACAATGAGCAGTTCTTC.

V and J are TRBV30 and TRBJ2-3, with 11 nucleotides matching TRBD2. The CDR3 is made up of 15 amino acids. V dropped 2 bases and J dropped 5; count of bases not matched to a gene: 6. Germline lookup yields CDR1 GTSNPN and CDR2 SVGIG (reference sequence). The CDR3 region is CAWSITSGSLDTQYF. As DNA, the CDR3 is TGTGCCTGGAGTATAACTAGCGGGAGCTTAGATACGCAGTATTTT. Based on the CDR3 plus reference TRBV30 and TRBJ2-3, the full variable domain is SQTIHQWPATLVQPVGSPLSLECTVEGTSNPNLYWYRQAAGRGLQLLFYSVGIGQISSEVPQNLSASRPQDRQFILSSKKLLLSDSGFYLCAWSITSGSLDTQYFGPGTRLTVL.

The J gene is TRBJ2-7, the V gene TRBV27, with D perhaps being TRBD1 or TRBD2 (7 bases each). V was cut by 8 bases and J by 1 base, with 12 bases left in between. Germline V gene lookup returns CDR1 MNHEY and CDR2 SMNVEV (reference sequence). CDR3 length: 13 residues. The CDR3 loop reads CASGRGPSYEQYF. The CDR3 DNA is TGTGCCAGCGGGAGGGGGCCTTCCTACGAGCAGTACTTC.

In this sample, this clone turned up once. The CDR3 protein is CASSLRTGQNTYEQYF. The CDR3 DNA sequence: TGTGCCAGCAGTCTTCGGACAGGCCAAAACACCTACGAGCAGTACTTC. V and J are TRBV27 and TRBJ2-7, with TRBD1 identical over 7 bases. Trimming took 5 bases from V and 2 from J; bases not matched to a gene: 12. This CDR3 spans 16 amino acids. The germline V gene encodes CDR1 MNHEY and CDR2 SMNVEV (reference sequence).

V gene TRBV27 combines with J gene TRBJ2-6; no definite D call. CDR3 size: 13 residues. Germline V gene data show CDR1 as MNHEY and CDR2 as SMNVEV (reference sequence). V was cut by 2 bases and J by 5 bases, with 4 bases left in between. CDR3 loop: CASSLSRANVLTF. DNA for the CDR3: TGTGCCAGCAGTTTAAGTCGGGCCAACGTCCTGACTTTC.

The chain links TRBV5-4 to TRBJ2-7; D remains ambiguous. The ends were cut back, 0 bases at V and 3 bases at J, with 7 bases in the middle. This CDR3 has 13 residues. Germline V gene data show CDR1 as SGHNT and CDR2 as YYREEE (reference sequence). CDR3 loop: CASSLVTDYEQYF. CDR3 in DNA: TGTGCCAGCAGCTTGGTAACGGACTACGAGCAGTACTTC. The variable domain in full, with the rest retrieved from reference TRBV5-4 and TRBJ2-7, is ETGVTQSPTHLIKTRGQQVTLRCSSQSGHNTVSWYQQALGQGPQFIFQYYREEENGRGNFPPRFSGLQFPNYSSELNVNALELDDSALYLCASSLVTDYEQYFGPGTRLTVT.

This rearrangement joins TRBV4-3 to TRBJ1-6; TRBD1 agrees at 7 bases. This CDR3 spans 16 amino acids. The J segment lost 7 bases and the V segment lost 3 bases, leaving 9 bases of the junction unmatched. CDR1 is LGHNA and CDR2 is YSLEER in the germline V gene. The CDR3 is CASSHPGQEGNSPLHF. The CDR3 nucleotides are TGCGCCAGCAGCCACCCTGGACAGGAGGGGAATTCACCCCTCCACTTT.

The CDR3 nucleotides read TGCAGCGTTGCGCAGTCCCATGGCTACACCTTC. This translates into CSVAQSHGYTF. The V call is TRBV29-1, the J call TRBJ1-2; D gene uncertain. Germline V gene lookup returns CDR1 SQVTM and CDR2 ANQGSEA. The CDR3 covers 11 residues. V shed 4 bases and J shed 6 bases, with 9 bases lying between them. The whole variable domain, remainder taken from reference TRBV29-1 and TRBJ1-2, is SAVISQKPSRDICQRGTSLTIQCQVDSQVTMMFWYRQQPGQSLTLIATANQGSEATYESGFVIDKFPISRPNLTFSTLTVSNMSPEDSSIYLCSVAQSHGYTFGSGTRLTVV.

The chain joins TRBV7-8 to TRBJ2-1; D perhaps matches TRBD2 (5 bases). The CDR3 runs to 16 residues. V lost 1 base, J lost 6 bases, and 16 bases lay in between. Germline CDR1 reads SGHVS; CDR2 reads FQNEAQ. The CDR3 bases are TGTGCCAGCAGCTTAGTGGGCAGGACTCTTCCCAATGAGCAGTTCTTC. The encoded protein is CASSLVGRTLPNEQFF.

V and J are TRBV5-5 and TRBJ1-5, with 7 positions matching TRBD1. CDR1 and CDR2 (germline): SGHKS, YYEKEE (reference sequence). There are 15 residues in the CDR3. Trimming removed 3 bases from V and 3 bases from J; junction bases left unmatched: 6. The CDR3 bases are TGTGCCAGCAGCTCTTTTGACAGGGACAATCAGCCCCAGCATTTT. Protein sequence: CASSSFDRDNQPQHF. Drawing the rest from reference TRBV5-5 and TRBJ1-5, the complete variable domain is DAGVTQSPTHLIKTRGQQVTLRCSPISGHKSVSWYQQVLGQGPQFIFQYYEKEERGRGNFPDRFSARQFPNYSSELNVNALLLGDSALYLCASSSFDRDNQPQHFGDGTRLSIL.

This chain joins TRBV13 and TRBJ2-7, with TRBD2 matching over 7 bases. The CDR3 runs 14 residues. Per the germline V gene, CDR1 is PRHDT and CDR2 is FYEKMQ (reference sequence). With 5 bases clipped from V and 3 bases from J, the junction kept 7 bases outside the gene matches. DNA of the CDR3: TGTGCCAGCAGCCCGCCGGGGGGAATCTACGAGCAGTACTTC. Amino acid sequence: CASSPPGGIYEQYF.

The chain's CDR3 is CASSLGNTEAFF. The CDR3 nucleotides are TGTGCCAGCAGCTTAGGGAACACTGAAGCTTTCTTT. The V call is TRBV13, the J call TRBJ1-1, with D hard to call. The germline V gene has CDR1 PRHDT and CDR2 FYEKMQ (reference sequence). The germline V and J ends were trimmed by 0 bases and 1 base, with 0 bases remaining between them. CDR3 length: 12 residues.

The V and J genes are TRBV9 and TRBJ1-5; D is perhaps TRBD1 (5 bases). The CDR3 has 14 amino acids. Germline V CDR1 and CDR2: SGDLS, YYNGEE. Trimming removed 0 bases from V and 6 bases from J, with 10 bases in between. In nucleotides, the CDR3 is TGTGCCAGCAGCGTAGAGCAGGGACCTCAGCCCCAGCATTTT. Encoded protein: CASSVEQGPQPQHF.

The DNA of the CDR3 is TGCGCCAGCAGCCAAGATTGGTTAAATGAGCAGTTCTTC. This sequence encodes CASSQDWLNEQFF. The V and J genes are TRBV4-3 and TRBJ2-1; D is ambiguous. Germline V gene data show CDR1 as LGHNA and CDR2 as YSLEER. Trimming took off 0 bases at V and 7 bases at J, with 7 bases between the two ends. The CDR3 contains 13 residues.